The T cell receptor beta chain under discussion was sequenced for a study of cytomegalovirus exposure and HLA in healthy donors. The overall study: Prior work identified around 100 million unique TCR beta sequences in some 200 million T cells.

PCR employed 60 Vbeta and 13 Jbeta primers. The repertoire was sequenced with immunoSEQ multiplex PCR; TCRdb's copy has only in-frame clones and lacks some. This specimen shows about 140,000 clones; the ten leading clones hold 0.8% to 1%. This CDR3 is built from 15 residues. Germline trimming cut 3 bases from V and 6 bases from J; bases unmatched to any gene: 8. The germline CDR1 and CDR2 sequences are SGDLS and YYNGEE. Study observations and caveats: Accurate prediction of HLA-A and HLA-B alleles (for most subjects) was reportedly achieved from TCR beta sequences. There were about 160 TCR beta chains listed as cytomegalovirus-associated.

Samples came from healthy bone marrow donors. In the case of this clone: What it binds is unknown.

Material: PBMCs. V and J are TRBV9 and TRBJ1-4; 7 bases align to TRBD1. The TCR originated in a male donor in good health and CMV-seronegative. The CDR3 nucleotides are TGTGCCAGCAGCGAGGGGGGACAGATTGATGAAAAACTGTTTTTT. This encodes CASSEGGQIDEKLFF.